This T cell receptor beta chain is from a study of blood T cell repertoires in COVID-19. Study in general: Material from acute and convalescent COVID-19 was sourced from the United States, Italy and Spain. T cells, B-cell-depleted T cells, or PBMCs provided the cDNA or gDNA that served as material.

Source study methods: Nucleated cell number was recorded as an estimate derived from reference gene primer amplification. The data were produced by immunoSEQ multiplex PCR, yet TCRdb's version contains in-frame clones alone and is incomplete. From that table come the V and J calls and clone size; the DNA was used to work out D and trimming. The sample yields around 200,000 clones, more than 75% seen once. The CDR3 has 12 residues. Germline V gene lookup returns CDR1 SNHLY and CDR2 FYNNEI. Trimming shortened V by 7 bases and J by 2 bases, and 6 bases separated the two germline ends. The V gene is TRBV2, the J gene TRBJ1-5; D gene ambiguous. Sequenced sample: peripheral blood. This receptor was obtained from a man aged 50 to 59 with acute or convalescent COVID-19. The CDR3 reads CASKEGNQPQHF. The CDR3 bases are TGTGCCAGCAAGGAGGGCAATCAGCCCCAGCATTTT.